This is a list of T cell receptor beta chains from one sample in a study of T cell responses to AZD1222 COVID-19 vaccine. The assay was immunoSEQ multiplex PCR, and TCRdb's table has in-frame clones only and misses some. The sample gives around 80,000 clones, approximately 83% of which show up once; less than 11% is in the top ten. The sequencing here drew on peripheral blood, taken 28 days after the second AZD1222 dose. These receptors were taken from an adult who received the AZD1222 COVID-19 vaccine. Each CDR3 is given with its conserved first and last residue. Fields, in order: CDR3 length, V gene, clone size, J gene, D gene, CDR3 protein, CDR3 DNA. D genes are given only for firm matches. Only some rows state a clone size, as once, few, many or a class for expanded clones.

CDR3 length: 18
V gene: TRBV4-2
clone size: NA
J gene: TRBJ1-2
D gene: NA
CDR3 protein: CASSQTRDPTETNYGYTF
CDR3 DNA: TGTGCCAGCAGCCAGACCCGGGACCCGACGGAAACTAACTATGGCTACACCTTC

CDR3 length: 13
V gene: TRBV15
clone size: NA
J gene: TRBJ1-2
D gene: NA
CDR3 protein: CATSIEGIYGYTF
CDR3 DNA: TGTGCCACCAGCATCGAGGGGATCTATGGCTACACCTTC

CDR3 length: 12
V gene: TRBV9
clone size: NA
J gene: TRBJ2-5
D gene: NA
CDR3 protein: CASSSVGETQYF
CDR3 DNA: TGTGCCAGCAGCAGTGTGGGAGAGACCCAGTACTTC

CDR3 length: 15
V gene: TRBV4-1
clone size: NA
J gene: TRBJ2-1
D gene: NA
CDR3 protein: CASSLFGPGGNEQFF
CDR3 DNA: TGCGCCAGCAGCCTCTTCGGCCCTGGCGGCAATGAGCAGTTCTTC

CDR3 length: 15
V gene: TRBV28
clone size: once
J gene: TRBJ2-1
D gene: TRBD1
CDR3 protein: CASTRQQGAYNEQFF
CDR3 DNA: TGTGCCAGCACCCGGCAGCAGGGGGCCTACAATGAGCAGTTCTTC

CDR3 length: 15
V gene: TRBV9
clone size: NA
J gene: TRBJ1-2
D gene: NA
CDR3 protein: CASSRPTQGFYGYTF
CDR3 DNA: TGTGCCAGCAGCAGACCGACTCAGGGTTTCTATGGCTACACCTTC

CDR3 length: 14
V gene: TRBV7-7
clone size: NA
J gene: TRBJ2-1
D gene: TRBD2
CDR3 protein: CASSSSGGYNEQFF
CDR3 DNA: TGTGCTAGCAGCTCTAGCGGGGGGTACAATGAGCAGTTCTTC

CDR3 length: 13
V gene: TRBV3-1/TRBV3-2
clone size: NA
J gene: TRBJ2-2
D gene: TRBD1
CDR3 protein: CASSNRGRGELFF
CDR3 DNA: TGTGCCAGCAGCAACAGGGGTCGCGGGGAGCTGTTTTTT

CDR3 length: 19
V gene: TRBV4-2
clone size: NA
J gene: TRBJ2-1
D gene: TRBD2
CDR3 protein: CASSRGLAGELRAYNEQFF
CDR3 DNA: TGTGCCAGCAGCCGCGGACTAGCGGGGGAGCTTCGAGCGTACAATGAGCAGTTCTTC

CDR3 length: 16
V gene: TRBV27
clone size: NA
J gene: TRBJ1-5
D gene: NA
CDR3 protein: CASSSLKEGPNQPQHF
CDR3 DNA: TGTGCCAGCAGTTCCCTCAAGGAGGGCCCCAATCAGCCCCAGCATTTT

CDR3 length: 15
V gene: TRBV29-1
clone size: NA
J gene: TRBJ2-3
D gene: NA
CDR3 protein: CSVESWGSSTDTQYF
CDR3 DNA: TGCAGCGTTGAATCCTGGGGGAGTAGCACAGATACGCAGTATTTT

CDR3 length: 12
V gene: TRBV11-2
clone size: NA
J gene: TRBJ1-2
D gene: NA
CDR3 protein: CASSFRNYGYTF
CDR3 DNA: TGTGCCAGCAGCTTTAGGAACTATGGCTACACCTTC

CDR3 length: 16
V gene: TRBV18
clone size: NA
J gene: TRBJ1-5
D gene: NA
CDR3 protein: CASSPGRGNSNQPQHF
CDR3 DNA: TGTGCCAGCTCACCCGGACGGGGGAATAGCAATCAGCCCCAGCATTTT

CDR3 length: 13
V gene: TRBV7-8
clone size: NA
J gene: TRBJ1-3
D gene: NA
CDR3 protein: CASSLVSEGSIYF
CDR3 DNA: TGTGCCAGCAGCTTAGTGTCCGAAGGTAGCATATATTTT

CDR3 length: 15
V gene: TRBV21-1
clone size: NA
J gene: TRBJ2-3
D gene: NA
CDR3 protein: CASSKVVRGNDTQYF
CDR3 DNA: TGTGCCAGCAGCAAAGTAGTTCGCGGGAATGATACGCAGTATTTT

CDR3 length: 13
V gene: TRBV2
clone size: NA
J gene: TRBJ1-1
D gene: NA
CDR3 protein: CASSEQGRAEAFF
CDR3 DNA: TGTGCCAGCAGTGAACAGGGTCGGGCTGAAGCTTTCTTT

CDR3 length: 13
V gene: TRBV6-5
clone size: NA
J gene: TRBJ1-6
D gene: NA
CDR3 protein: CASSFRMFSPLHF
CDR3 DNA: TGTGCCAGCAGTTTCAGAATGTTTTCACCCCTCCACTTT

CDR3 length: 12
V gene: TRBV5-6
clone size: NA
J gene: TRBJ1-1
D gene: NA
CDR3 protein: CASREGFTEAFF
CDR3 DNA: TGTGCCAGCAGAGAAGGGTTCACTGAAGCTTTCTTT

CDR3 length: 17
V gene: TRBV5-6
clone size: NA
J gene: TRBJ1-1
D gene: NA
CDR3 protein: CASSSESPTGANTEAFF
CDR3 DNA: TGTGCCAGCAGCTCAGAGTCCCCGACCGGAGCGAACACTGAAGCTTTCTTT

CDR3 length: 13
V gene: TRBV6-5
clone size: NA
J gene: TRBJ1-4
D gene: TRBD1
CDR3 protein: CASRDRGEEKLFF
CDR3 DNA: TGTGCCAGTAGGGACAGGGGAGAAGAAAAACTGTTTTTT

CDR3 length: 15
V gene: TRBV19
clone size: NA
J gene: TRBJ1-2
D gene: TRBD1
CDR3 protein: CASNRAGQGAGGYTF
CDR3 DNA: TGTGCCAGCAACCGAGCGGGACAGGGGGCTGGTGGCTACACCTTC

CDR3 length: 15
V gene: TRBV7-2
clone size: NA
J gene: TRBJ1-2
D gene: NA
CDR3 protein: CASSLASRISYGYTF
CDR3 DNA: TGTGCCAGCAGCTTAGCGAGCAGGATAAGCTATGGCTACACCTTC

CDR3 length: 12
V gene: TRBV6-1
clone size: NA
J gene: TRBJ2-1
D gene: NA
CDR3 protein: CASSDRNNEQFF
CDR3 DNA: TGTGCCAGCAGCGACAGGAACAATGAGCAGTTCTTC

CDR3 length: 12
V gene: TRBV12-3/TRBV12-4
clone size: NA
J gene: TRBJ2-7
D gene: NA
CDR3 protein: CASSFNPVGQYF
CDR3 DNA: TGTGCCAGCAGTTTTAATCCAGTCGGGCAGTACTTC

CDR3 length: 14
V gene: TRBV10-3
clone size: NA
J gene: TRBJ1-3
D gene: NA
CDR3 protein: CAISGRLSGNTIYF
CDR3 DNA: TGTGCCATCAGCGGCCGTCTCTCTGGAAACACCATATACTTT

CDR3 length: 15
V gene: TRBV5-6
clone size: NA
J gene: TRBJ1-2
D gene: TRBD1
CDR3 protein: CASSLTGQLLNGYTF
CDR3 DNA: TGTGCCAGCAGTCTAACGGGACAGCTGCTTAATGGCTACACCTTC

CDR3 length: 15
V gene: TRBV9
clone size: NA
J gene: TRBJ2-5
D gene: TRBD1
CDR3 protein: CASSPPPTGVETQYF
CDR3 DNA: TGTGCCAGCAGCCCCCCACCCACAGGGGTGGAGACCCAGTACTTC

CDR3 length: 15
V gene: TRBV3-1/TRBV3-2
clone size: NA
J gene: TRBJ2-7
D gene: NA
CDR3 protein: CASSQDQVIPGEQYF
CDR3 DNA: TGTGCCAGCAGCCAAGACCAGGTCATCCCGGGCGAGCAGTACTTC

CDR3 length: 14
V gene: TRBV29-1
clone size: NA
J gene: TRBJ2-2
D gene: NA
CDR3 protein: CSVAGLINTGELFF
CDR3 DNA: TGCAGCGTTGCCGGACTTATAAACACCGGGGAGCTGTTTTTT

CDR3 length: 16
V gene: TRBV28
clone size: NA
J gene: TRBJ2-7
D gene: TRBD1
CDR3 protein: CASSLGTVLYTYEQYF
CDR3 DNA: TGTGCCAGCAGTTTAGGGACAGTTTTGTACACCTACGAGCAGTACTTC

CDR3 length: 13
V gene: TRBV28
clone size: NA
J gene: TRBJ1-2
D gene: NA
CDR3 protein: CASEGGIGRGYTF
CDR3 DNA: TGTGCCAGCGAAGGGGGTATCGGTAGGGGCTACACCTTC

CDR3 length: 14
V gene: TRBV29-1
clone size: NA
J gene: TRBJ1-1
D gene: TRBD1
CDR3 protein: CSGQGATASTEAFF
CDR3 DNA: TGCAGCGGACAGGGGGCGACTGCGTCCACTGAAGCTTTCTTT

CDR3 length: 10
V gene: TRBV29-1
clone size: NA
J gene: TRBJ1-1
D gene: NA
CDR3 protein: CSVEVPEAFF
CDR3 DNA: TGCAGCGTTGAAGTTCCTGAAGCTTTCTTT

CDR3 length: 15
V gene: TRBV6-5
clone size: NA
J gene: TRBJ2-1
D gene: TRBD1
CDR3 protein: CASNLQGVAYNEQFF
CDR3 DNA: TGTGCCAGCAATCTACAGGGGGTAGCCTACAATGAGCAGTTCTTC

CDR3 length: 15
V gene: TRBV7-9
clone size: NA
J gene: TRBJ1-3
D gene: NA
CDR3 protein: CASSLNRQSGNTIYF
CDR3 DNA: TGTGCCAGCAGCTTAAACAGACAGAGTGGAAACACCATATATTTT

CDR3 length: 14
V gene: TRBV30
clone size: NA
J gene: TRBJ2-1
D gene: NA
CDR3 protein: CAWSLGVQGREQFF
CDR3 DNA: TGTGCCTGGAGCCTGGGGGTCCAAGGTCGTGAGCAGTTCTTC

CDR3 length: 15
V gene: TRBV3-1/TRBV3-2
clone size: NA
J gene: TRBJ2-7
D gene: NA
CDR3 protein: CASSQESTGSYEQYF
CDR3 DNA: TGTGCCAGCAGCCAAGAATCGACTGGTTCCTACGAGCAGTACTTC

CDR3 length: 18
V gene: TRBV5-1
clone size: few
J gene: TRBJ2-3
D gene: TRBD2
CDR3 protein: CASSLRLAGGLTTDTQYF
CDR3 DNA: TGCGCCAGCAGCTTGAGACTAGCGGGGGGGTTAACAACAGATACGCAGTATTTT

CDR3 length: 12
V gene: TRBV10-3
clone size: NA
J gene: TRBJ2-7
D gene: NA
CDR3 protein: CAISEESYEQYF
CDR3 DNA: TGTGCCATCAGTGAAGAGAGCTACGAGCAGTACTTC

CDR3 length: 14
V gene: TRBV6-5
clone size: once
J gene: TRBJ2-5
D gene: NA
CDR3 protein: CASNGGIIRETQYF
CDR3 DNA: TGTGCCAGCAATGGGGGAATCATACGAGAGACCCAGTACTTC

CDR3 length: 12
V gene: TRBV6-5
clone size: NA
J gene: TRBJ2-7
D gene: NA
CDR3 protein: CASDTNPYEQYF
CDR3 DNA: TGTGCCAGCGACACTAACCCCTACGAGCAGTACTTC

CDR3 length: 13
V gene: TRBV5-1
clone size: NA
J gene: TRBJ2-2
D gene: NA
CDR3 protein: CASSLVADGELFF
CDR3 DNA: TGCGCCAGCAGCTTGGTGGCGGACGGGGAGCTGTTTTTT

CDR3 length: 14
V gene: TRBV5-5
clone size: once
J gene: TRBJ2-7
D gene: NA
CDR3 protein: CASSLEGLGDEQYF
CDR3 DNA: TGTGCCAGCAGCTTGGAAGGGTTGGGAGACGAGCAGTACTTC

CDR3 length: 16
V gene: TRBV7-9
clone size: once
J gene: TRBJ1-6
D gene: NA
CDR3 protein: CASSLGGSSYNSPLHF
CDR3 DNA: TGTGCCAGCAGCTTAGGCGGAAGCTCCTATAATTCACCCCTCCACTTT

CDR3 length: 15
V gene: TRBV5-4
clone size: NA
J gene: TRBJ2-3
D gene: NA
CDR3 protein: CASSPGSVGFDTQYF
CDR3 DNA: TGTGCCAGCAGCCCTGGCAGCGTCGGTTTTGATACGCAGTATTTT